These 20 T cell receptor beta chains originate from one sample sequenced in a study of blood T cell dynamics during melanoma immunotherapy (dated by TCRdb to 2020 to 2021). Receptors were amplified or captured by the immunoSEQ multiplex PCR assay. TCRdb carries this immuneACCESS record with in-frame sequences only. Its versions omit some clonotypes, under half of them owing to an unresolved V gene in the studies checked, with the rest unexplained. Present in this sample are several thousand clones, approximately 80% of which were seen just once. The ten most abundant clones make up 1.2% of the sample. Read against the paper, the sample's time point label means: pre-treatment baseline. This material consisted of blood, taken from a patient treated with checkpoint blockade. Receptor source: a human donor with melanoma.

The V call is TRBV29-1, the J call TRBJ2-7; 11 bases fit TRBD1. There are 12 residues in the CDR3. The germline CDR1 and CDR2 sequences are SQVTM and ANQGSEA. The V and J ends lost 7 bases and 5 bases, in that order; junction bases with no gene match: 4. The CDR3 coding sequence is TGCAGCGCGTGGACAGGGGGCCACGAGCAGTACTTC. The encoded protein is CSAWTGGHEQYF.

The rearrangement links TRBV11-3 to TRBJ2-5; D not resolved. This CDR3 has 14 residues. The germline CDR1 and CDR2 sequences are SGHNT and YENEEA. V lost 5 bases and J 0 bases, leaving 10 bases between the germline ends. Here the CDR3 reads CASSPGRYQETQYF. The CDR3 DNA sequence: TGTGCCAGCAGCCCCGGACGGTACCAAGAGACCCAGTACTTC.

The CDR3 DNA follows: TGTGCCAGCAGCTTCAGCTCTGGGGCCAACGTCCTGACTTTC. Amino acid sequence: CASSFSSGANVLTF. The J gene is TRBJ2-6, the V gene TRBV5-4; D remains unclear. Per germline, CDR1 SGHNT and CDR2 YYREEE (reference sequence). This CDR3 spans 14 amino acids. Trimming took 2 bases from V and 0 from J, leaving 3 bases between them.

The chain joins TRBV27 to TRBJ2-3, with D tentatively TRBD2 (6 bases). The CDR3 is 16 residues long. From germline, CDR1 is MNHEY and CDR2 SMNVEV (reference sequence). Trimming removed 2 bases from V and 3 bases from J, with 15 bases in between. The DNA for the CDR3 is TGTGCCAGCAGTTTAGCACTAGCCAGGTGGACAGATACGCAGTATTTT. This gives the protein CASSLALARWTDTQYF.

Only one count was recorded for this clone. The chain employs TRBV28 and TRBJ1-1; a possible D gene is TRBD1 (5 bases). This CDR3 is built from 15 residues. Germline V gives CDR1 MDHEN, CDR2 SYDVKM. V lost 2 bases and J 1 base, leaving 11 bases between the germline ends. Here the CDR3 DNA reads TGTGCCAGCAGTTTAAGGGGATCACCGAACACTGAAGCTTTCTTT. It codes for CASSLRGSPNTEAFF. Together with reference TRBV28 and TRBJ1-1, the CDR3 gives the full variable domain: DVKVTQSSRYLVKRTGEKVFLECVQDMDHENMFWYRQDPGLGLRLIYFSYDVKMKEKGDIPEGYSVSREKKERFSLILESASTNQTSMYLCASSLRGSPNTEAFFGQGTRLTVV.

This clone occurred a few times. The chain joins TRBV19 to TRBJ1-2; tentative D call: TRBD1 (5 bases). The CDR3 is made up of 13 amino acids. V lost 7 bases and J 3 bases, leaving 12 bases between the germline ends. The germline V gene has CDR1 LNHDA and CDR2 SQIVND (reference sequence). CDR3 residues: CASTSRVDYGYTF. The CDR3, as DNA: TGTGCCAGTACCTCCAGGGTTGACTATGGCTACACCTTC.

The rearrangement joins TRBV27 to TRBJ2-5; D is unresolved. Germline V lookup: CDR1 MNHEY, CDR2 SMNVEV (reference sequence). Trimming took 3 bases from V and 2 from J, leaving 13 bases between them. The CDR3 contains 15 residues. The CDR3 DNA reads as TGTGCCAGCAGTTTCGCAGGAACGGTACAAGAGACCCAGTACTTC. This gives the protein CASSFAGTVQETQYF.

The V call is TRBV7-3, the J call TRBJ2-2; D possibly corresponds to TRBD2 (5 bases). CDR3 size: 14 residues. Trimming shortened V by 4 bases and J by 5 bases, and 11 bases separated the two germline ends. Germline V CDR1 and CDR2: SGHTA, FQGTGA. CDR3 in DNA: TGTGCCAGCAGCTATACTAGAGATACCGGGGAGCTGTTTTTT. As protein: CASSYTRDTGELFF. The full variable domain, completed using reference TRBV7-3 and TRBJ2-2, is GAGVSQTPSNKVTEKGKYVELRCDPISGHTALYWYRQSLGQGPEFLIYFQGTGAADDSGLPNDRFFAVRPEGSVSTLKIQRTERGDSAVYLCASSYTRDTGELFFGEGSRLTVL.

The chain employs TRBV5-6 and TRBJ1-4, with D possibly matching TRBD1 (5 bases). V shed 4 bases and J shed 7 bases, with 14 bases lying between them. CDR1 SGHDT and CDR2 YYEEEE come from the germline V gene. CDR3 size: 14 residues. CDR3 sequence (DNA): TGTGCCAGCAGCCAGGGTAGGGAAGCTGAAAAACTGTTTTTT. Translating it yields CASSQGREAEKLFF.

This sequence joins TRBV10-3 and TRBJ2-5, with 7 nucleotides matching TRBD2. Germline CDR1 reads ENHRY; CDR2 reads SYGVKD. This CDR3 has 16 amino acids. The V gene end was trimmed by 0 bases and the J gene end by 2 bases; junction bases not matched to a gene: 6. The CDR3 sequence: CAISESVGGNQETQYF. The CDR3 DNA is TGTGCCATCAGTGAGTCTGTGGGGGGGAATCAAGAGACCCAGTACTTC.

The rearrangement uses TRBV5-1 and TRBJ1-1; D remains ambiguous. CDR3 length: 15 residues. The V gene's germline CDR1 is SGHRS and CDR2 YFSETQ. V lost 1 base and J lost 0, with 10 bases in between. The CDR3 DNA reads TGCGCCAGCAGCTTGCATGACCCCATGAACACTGAAGCTTTCTTT. It encodes CASSLHDPMNTEAFF.

This clone was observed a few times. This chain joins TRBV15 and TRBJ1-6, with 7 bases aligning to TRBD1. The CDR3 covers 16 residues. Per the germline V gene, CDR1 is LNHNV and CDR2 is YYDKDF (reference sequence). Germline trimming cut 5 bases from V and 6 bases from J; bases unmatched to any gene: 10. The CDR3 bases are TGTGCCACCAGCCCTGGGGAGGGGGCAGTTAATTCACCCCTCCACTTT. This codes for CATSPGEGAVNSPLHF.

The gene calls are TRBV10-1 and TRBJ1-1; D might be TRBD1 (5 bases). The CDR3 length is 15 residues. V was pared by 5 bases and J by 0 bases, with 13 bases between. CDR1 is WNHNN, CDR2 SYGVQD, per germline (reference sequence). DNA for the CDR3: TGCGCCAGCAGTCCCGGGGGGTACATGAACACTGAAGCTTTCTTT. It yields the protein CASSPGGYMNTEAFF.

The chain links TRBV7-2 to TRBJ2-7, with D hard to call. The CDR3 has 11 amino acids. V shed 2 bases and J shed 4 bases, with 3 bases lying between them. The V gene's germline CDR1 is SGHTA and CDR2 FQGNSA. The CDR3 here is CASSLRYEQYF. For the CDR3, the DNA is TGTGCCAGCAGCTTACGTTACGAGCAGTACTTC.

Here the CDR3 reads CASSTRSGDYNEQFF. The CDR3 DNA sequence: TGTGCCAGCAGTACTAGGAGTGGGGACTACAATGAGCAGTTCTTC. This chain joins TRBV6-5 and TRBJ2-1; TRBD2 might be the D (5 bases). Germline values: CDR1 MNHEY, CDR2 SVGAGI. Trimming removed 5 bases at V and 3 bases at J, with 14 bases between. This CDR3 is 15 amino acids long.

J is TRBJ2-1 and V is TRBV4-3, with TRBD2 matching 7 bases. J lost 3 bases, V lost 3 bases, and 8 bases had no gene match. In germline, CDR1 is LGHNA, CDR2 YSLEER. CDR3 length equals 16 residues. CDR3 protein: CASSQERLAFYNEQFF. The CDR3 nucleotides read TGCGCCAGCAGCCAGGAGAGACTAGCCTTCTACAATGAGCAGTTCTTC.

The J gene is TRBJ2-7, the V gene TRBV4-2; no definite D call. CDR3 length: 15 residues. Looked up from germline, CDR1 is LGHNA and CDR2 is YNFKEQ. Trimming removed 0 bases from V and 0 bases from J, with 9 bases in between. CDR3 bases: TGTGCCAGCAGCCAAGATCCCCTATCCTCCTACGAGCAGTACTTC. As protein: CASSQDPLSSYEQYF.

With respect to this clone: Sequence at one end of the junction differs from germline and may be a read error. The chain combines TRBV5-3 with TRBJ1-4; TRBD1 agrees at 10 bases. TRBV5-3 is reported as an ORF; its role is uncertain. The length of the CDR3 is 11 residues. The CDR3 DNA follows: TGTGCCAGCACCTATGCGGGACAGGGGATTTTT. Its translation: CASTYAGQGIF.

J is TRBJ2-7 and V is TRBV7-9; D call uncertain. Per the germline V gene, CDR1 is SEHNR and CDR2 is FQNEAQ (reference sequence). The CDR3 has 15 residues. The V and J ends lost 3 bases and 1 base respectively, with 13 bases between them. Written as DNA, the CDR3 is TGTGCCAGCAGCTTGGCGGCGGTGGCGTCCTACGAGCAGTACTTC. This gives the protein CASSLAAVASYEQYF.

This clone was counted between two and nine times. This rearrangement joins TRBV4-1 to TRBJ1-2; 7 nucleotides align to TRBD1. Germline lookup yields CDR1 MGHRA and CDR2 YSYEKL. The CDR3 has 16 amino acids. Trimming cost V 0 bases and J 3 bases; bases outside gene matches: 7. CDR3 region: CASSQEGGQRYYGYTF. CDR3 bases: TGCGCCAGCAGCCAAGAAGGGGGACAGCGCTACTATGGCTACACCTTC.